The 11 T cell receptor beta chains below were found in one sample sequenced in a study of cytomegalovirus exposure and HLA in healthy donors. 60 Vbeta and 13 Jbeta primers were used in PCR. Sequenced by immunoSEQ multiplex PCR; TCRdb stores in-frame clones only, minus some. The sample holds over 150,000 clones, 75% to 90% seen once. Material: PBMCs. The receptors derive from a male donor in good health and CMV-seronegative.

The J gene is TRBJ1-4, the V gene TRBV6-1; no clear D. The germline V gene encodes CDR1 MNHNS and CDR2 SASEGT. Trimming stripped 2 bases from V and 3 bases from J, with 13 bases between. The CDR3 runs to 16 residues. The CDR3: CASSEFWSPANEKLFF. The CDR3, as DNA: TGTGCCAGCAGTGAATTTTGGTCACCAGCTAATGAAAAACTGTTTTTT.

The table lists this clone with a few counts. This sequence joins TRBV14 and TRBJ1-6, with D tentatively TRBD1 (5 bases). The V gene's germline CDR1 is SGHDN and CDR2 FVKESK. The germline V and J ends were trimmed by 4 bases and 10 bases, with 17 bases remaining between them. CDR3 size: 15 residues. CDR3 in DNA: TGTGCCAGCAGCCCCTGGGGCGTAGAAAGGTCACCCCTCCACTTT. Translating gives CASSPWGVERSPLHF.

The V and J genes are TRBV5-1 and TRBJ1-4, with TRBD1 as a possible D gene (6 bases). V lost 0 bases and J lost 7, with 13 bases in between. Looked up from germline, CDR1 is SGHRS and CDR2 is YFSETQ. The CDR3 extends over 15 amino acids. The CDR3, as DNA: TGCGCCAGCAGCTTGGCCGGGGGGGCAGGTGAAAAACTGTTTTTT. Translating it yields CASSLAGGAGEKLFF.

The chain carries TRBV15 and TRBJ2-3; 9 bases map to TRBD1. V trimming: 4 bases; J trimming: 0 bases; junction bases outside the gene matches: 17. Germline V gives CDR1 LNHNV, CDR2 YYDKDF (reference sequence). This CDR3 region has 20 residues. The CDR3 here is CATSTTTGTGRPGSTDTQYF. The CDR3 DNA follows: TGTGCCACCAGCACAACAACCGGGACAGGGCGACCCGGTAGCACAGATACGCAGTATTTT.

This chain uses TRBV5-1 with TRBJ1-1, with 9 positions matching TRBD1. After removal of 4 bases from V and 2 bases from J, the junction contained 3 bases not matched to a gene. Germline CDR1 SGHRS, CDR2 YFSETQ. This CDR3 has 14 residues. For the CDR3, the DNA is TGCGCCAGCAGCAGGGGACAGGGCAACACTGAAGCTTTCTTT. Protein product: CASSRGQGNTEAFF.

The chain has TRBV19 and TRBJ1-2, with D maybe TRBD1 (5 bases). This CDR3 is built from 13 residues. V gave up 5 bases and J gave up 5 bases, with 12 bases separating them. CDR1 is LNHDA, CDR2 SQIVND, per germline (reference sequence). The CDR3 region is CASSFLRGYGYTF. The CDR3 region has the DNA TGTGCCAGTAGTTTCCTACGGGGGTATGGCTACACCTTC.

The gene calls are TRBV9 and TRBJ1-3, with D possibly being TRBD1 (6 bases). The CDR3 has 15 residues. From germline, CDR1 is SGDLS and CDR2 YYNGEE. V lost 4 bases to trimming and J lost 2 bases, with 13 bases between them. CDR3 coding DNA: TGTGCCAGCAGCTGGACAGACACCCCTGGAAACACCATATATTTT. Translating it yields CASSWTDTPGNTIYF.

The rearrangement uses TRBV5-4 and TRBJ1-6, with TRBD1 matching over 9 bases. CDR3 size: 15 residues. Looked up from germline, CDR1 is SGHNT and CDR2 is YYREEE (reference sequence). Trimming at V came to 2 bases and at J to 9 bases, leaving 6 bases not matched to a gene. The CDR3 DNA reads as TGTGCCAGCAGCTTCCCACAGGGGGCCGGTTCACCCCTCCACTTT. This codes for CASSFPQGAGSPLHF.

The chain recombines TRBV10-3 with TRBJ2-7; 8 bases match TRBD1. The CDR3 covers 13 residues. The V gene's germline CDR1 is ENHRY and CDR2 SYGVKD. With V trimmed by 7 bases and J by 4 bases, 6 bases remained unmatched. CDR3 DNA: TGTGCCATCACAGGGGGCATTGGGTACGAGCAGTACTTC. Translating it yields CAITGGIGYEQYF.

The chain links TRBV5-6 to TRBJ2-1; 9 bases fit TRBD1. CDR1 is SGHDT and CDR2 is YYEEEE in the germline V gene. V shed 0 bases, J shed 8 bases, and the junction held 9 bases outside the gene matches. The CDR3 is 16 residues long. The CDR3 DNA is TGTGCCAGCAGCTTGGGATTGACAGGGGGATTTGATGAGCAGTTCTTC. This encodes CASSLGLTGGFDEQFF.

This chain uses TRBV5-1 with TRBJ2-7, with D perhaps matching TRBD2 (6 bases). Germline CDR1 is SGHRS and CDR2 is YFSETQ. Trimming stripped 4 bases from V and 2 bases from J, with 13 bases between. This CDR3 has 14 amino acids. CDR3 in amino acids: CASSRTSPPYEQYF. Written as DNA, the CDR3 is TGCGCCAGCAGCAGAACTAGCCCTCCCTACGAGCAGTACTTC. The whole variable domain, filled in from reference TRBV5-1 and TRBJ2-7, reads KAGVTQTPRYLIKTRGQQVTLSCSPISGHRSVSWYQQTPGQGLQFLFEYFSETQRNKGNFPGRFSGRQFSNSRSEMNVSTLELGDSALYLCASSRTSPPYEQYFGPGTRLTVT.